These T cell receptor beta chains were read from a single sample in a study of cytomegalovirus exposure and HLA in healthy donors. Profiled with immunoSEQ multiplex PCR; TCRdb holds only in-frame clones, not every one. The sample holds some 82,000 clones. The specimen was PBMCs. These receptors originate from a woman in her twenties or thirties in good health and CMV-seronegative. Both conserved end residues are part of each CDR3. D genes are given only for firm matches.

15	NA	TRBJ1-1	TRBV19	CASSIDGGGNTEAFF	TGTGCCAGTAGTATAGATGGGGGGGGGAACACTGAAGCTTTCTTT
14	NA	TRBJ2-7	TRBV4-2	CASSQTSLSSEQYF	TGTGCCAGCAGTCAGACTAGTTTGTCCTCCGAGCAGTACTTC
15	NA	TRBJ2-5	TRBV27	CASSLRRGGSGTQYF	TGTGCCAGCAGTTTAAGGAGGGGCGGGTCAGGGACCCAGTACTTC
18	TRBD2	TRBJ2-1	TRBV6-1	CASSAGTSGPSSYNEQFF	TGTGCCAGCAGTGCCGGGACTAGCGGTCCGAGCTCCTACAATGAGCAGTTCTTC
15	TRBD1	TRBJ1-1	TRBV19	CASSQRRQGSAEAFF	TGTGCCAGTAGTCAACGTCGACAGGGAAGCGCTGAAGCTTTCTTT
14	TRBD1	TRBJ1-1	TRBV14	CASSHRTGTAEAFF	TGTGCCAGCAGCCACAGAACCGGGACAGCTGAAGCTTTCTTT
12	NA	TRBJ1-2	TRBV6-5	CAVWRGGGGYTF	TGTGCCGTTTGGCGGGGAGGCGGCGGCTACACCTTC
14	TRBD2	TRBJ2-7	TRBV5-6	CASSSSGSTYEQYF	TGTGCCAGCAGCTCTAGCGGGAGTACCTACGAGCAGTACTTC
12	NA	TRBJ2-7	TRBV2	CASSGDRYEQYF	TGTGCCAGCAGTGGAGACAGGTACGAGCAGTACTTC
15	TRBD2	TRBJ2-3	TRBV7-9	CASGPWRELRDTQYF	TGTGCCAGCGGCCCGTGGCGGGAGTTGAGAGATACGCAGTATTTT
14	NA	TRBJ1-4	TRBV5-1	CASSLTDNGEKLFF	TGCGCCAGCAGCTTGACAGATAACGGTGAAAAACTGTTTTTT
14	NA	TRBJ2-7	TRBV18	CASSSGGVPYEQYF	TGTGCCAGCTCGTCCGGAGGGGTTCCCTACGAGCAGTACTTC
13	TRBD1	TRBJ1-1	TRBV6-5	CASSAGTGSEAFF	TGTGCCAGCAGTGCCGGGACAGGCTCCGAAGCTTTCTTT
15	TRBD1	TRBJ1-4	TRBV18	CASSPVGQPNEKLFF	TGTGCCAGCTCCCCGGTGGGACAGCCTAATGAAAAACTGTTTTTT
16	NA	TRBJ2-1	TRBV5-6	CASSLVVQGRVSEQFF	TGTGCCAGCAGCTTGGTAGTGCAGGGGAGGGTGAGCGAGCAGTTCTTC
15	TRBD2	TRBJ2-5	TRBV30	CACSTSGRAIETQYF	TGTGCCTGTTCCACTAGCGGGAGGGCCATAGAGACCCAGTACTTC
12	TRBD1	TRBJ2-3	TRBV30	CAWSFTGGWQYF	TGTGCCTGGAGTTTTACAGGGGGGTGGCAGTATTTT
14	NA	TRBJ2-1	TRBV27	CASSRATSNGEQFF	TGTGCCAGCAGTAGAGCGACCAGTAACGGGGAGCAGTTCTTC
15	NA	TRBJ1-6	TRBV28	CASSLGSTGDSPLHF	TGTGCCAGCAGTTTAGGCTCAACTGGAGATTCACCCCTCCACTTT
9	NA	TRBJ1-1	TRBV30	CAWHPEAFF	TGTGCCTGGCATCCTGAAGCTTTCTTT
15	TRBD2	TRBJ2-7	TRBV7-9	CASSPSALAVYEQYF	TGTGCCAGCAGCCCCAGCGCCCTAGCGGTATACGAGCAGTACTTC
15	TRBD2	TRBJ2-7	TRBV4-1	CASSLLGGGDYEQYF	TGCGCCAGCAGCCTCCTTGGCGGGGGGGACTACGAGCAGTACTTC
17	TRBD2	TRBJ2-3	TRBV19	CASSTPGLAGLTDTQYF	TGTGCCAGTAGTACTCCTGGACTAGCGGGATTGACAGATACGCAGTATTTT
13	NA	TRBJ1-1	TRBV6-1	CASSVGHNTEAFF	TGTGCCAGCAGTGTTGGGCACAACACTGAAGCTTTCTTT
16	TRBD2	TRBJ2-7	TRBV4-1	CASSQGPIAGAYEQYF	TGCGCCAGCAGCCAAGGACCCATAGCGGGAGCCTACGAGCAGTACTTC
18	NA	TRBJ2-2	TRBV19	CASSIGYRGSRGTGELFF	TGTGCCAGTAGTATAGGCTATCGGGGATCAAGAGGCACCGGGGAGCTGTTTTTT
16	TRBD1	TRBJ1-5	TRBV9	CASSAGQGFSNQPQHF	TGTGCCAGCAGCGCGGGACAGGGGTTCAGCAATCAGCCCCAGCATTTT
15	TRBD1	TRBJ1-1	TRBV6-1	CASPGQDRSTTEAFF	TGTGCCAGCCCGGGTCAGGACAGGAGTACCACTGAAGCTTTCTTT
16	NA	TRBJ2-1	TRBV5-1	CASSLPTLSSYNEQFF	TGCGCCAGCAGCTTGCCGACTCTTAGCTCCTACAATGAGCAGTTCTTC
16	TRBD2	TRBJ2-5	TRBV30	CAWGAGGGRTRETQYF	TGTGCCTGGGGAGCGGGAGGGGGTAGAACTAGAGAGACCCAGTACTTC
14	NA	TRBJ1-2	TRBV27	CASSPTEPNYGYTF	TGTGCCAGCAGTCCGACAGAACCGAACTATGGCTACACCTTC
12	TRBD1	TRBJ1-1	TRBV5-1	CASKGQDTEAFF	TGCGCCAGCAAAGGACAGGACACTGAAGCTTTCTTT
15	TRBD1	TRBJ1-5	TRBV6-1	CASSRQGTSNQPQHF	TGTGCCAGCAGTAGACAGGGTACAAGCAATCAGCCCCAGCATTTT
20	NA	TRBJ1-1	TRBV6-1	CASSEDLRVEGSPRGTEAFF	TGTGCCAGCAGTGAAGATCTGCGGGTCGAAGGAAGTCCTAGAGGCACTGAAGCTTTCTTT
13	NA	TRBJ2-5	TRBV5-1	CASSEDSLGTQYF	TGCGCCAGCAGCGAGGACAGCCTCGGGACCCAGTACTTC
14	TRBD1	TRBJ1-2	TRBV12-5	CASGRGQGLYGYTF	TGTGCTAGTGGACGGGGACAGGGACTCTATGGCTACACCTTC
14	TRBD1	TRBJ1-5	TRBV6-1	CASRQGAGNQPQHF	TGTGCCAGCAGACAGGGGGCCGGCAATCAGCCCCAGCATTTT
16	NA	TRBJ2-3	TRBV29-1	CSVEDLALGERDTQYF	TGCAGCGTTGAAGATCTGGCGCTCGGAGAGAGGGATACGCAGTATTTT
15	TRBD2	TRBJ2-1	TRBV7-2	CASSSLAGAFDEQFF	TGTGCCAGCAGCTCACTAGCGGGAGCGTTCGATGAGCAGTTCTTC
15	NA	TRBJ1-1	TRBV4-2	CASSQGGGGKTEAFF	TGTGCCAGCAGCCAGGGGGGGGGAGGCAAAACTGAAGCTTTCTTT
13	NA	TRBJ2-1	TRBV7-9	CASSLTQGMEQFF	TGTGCCAGCAGCTTAACCCAGGGAATGGAGCAGTTCTTC
14	TRBD1	TRBJ1-1	TRBV6-1	CASSLGQGRTEAFF	TGTGCCAGCAGTCTTGGACAGGGCAGAACTGAAGCTTTCTTT
17	NA	TRBJ2-5	TRBV4-1	CASSQTPLAARRETQYF	TGCGCCAGCAGCCAAACCCCCTTAGCGGCCCGGAGGGAGACCCAGTACTTC
15	NA	TRBJ2-2	TRBV9	CASSPGTVNTGELFF	TGTGCCAGCAGCCCAGGGACTGTGAACACCGGGGAGCTGTTTTTT
16	NA	TRBJ2-2	TRBV28	CASTLAQPGSTGELFF	TGTGCCAGCACCTTAGCCCAGCCCGGGAGCACCGGGGAGCTGTTTTTT
14	TRBD2	TRBJ2-1	TRBV30	CAWTSGSSYNEQFF	TGTGCCTGGACTAGCGGAAGCTCCTACAATGAGCAGTTCTTC
13	TRBD1	TRBJ2-7	TRBV29-1	CSVGTAAGDEQYF	TGCAGCGTGGGGACAGCCGCAGGGGACGAGCAGTACTTC
12	NA	TRBJ1-2	TRBV19	CASSNPGAGYTF	TGTGCCAGTTCAAACCCAGGGGCTGGCTACACCTTC
15	NA	TRBJ2-7	TRBV7-9	CASSLDRGGSYEQYF	TGTGCCAGCAGCTTAGACAGGGGGGGCTCCTACGAGCAGTACTTC
19	TRBD2	TRBJ2-5	TRBV9	CASSASSGTSGGRLKTQYF	TGTGCCAGCAGCGCATCCTCCGGGACTAGCGGGGGGAGGCTCAAGACCCAGTACTTC
13	NA	TRBJ1-1	TRBV2	CASSQTMNTEAFF	TGTGCCAGCAGCCAGACAATGAACACTGAAGCTTTCTTT
18	TRBD1	TRBJ1-1	TRBV6-4	CASSDSPDREDMNTEAFF	TGTGCCAGCAGTGATTCCCCGGACAGGGAGGATATGAACACTGAAGCTTTCTTT
18	TRBD1	TRBJ1-3	TRBV5-6	CASSFGTAPGRTGNTIYF	TGTGCCAGCAGCTTCGGGACAGCCCCAGGTCGAACTGGAAACACCATATATTTT
16	NA	TRBJ1-5	TRBV30	CAWSVQGRGAGQPQHF	TGTGCCTGGAGTGTACAGGGTAGAGGTGCGGGTCAGCCCCAGCATTTT
13	NA	TRBJ2-3	TRBV6-6	CASSLKGQDTQYF	TGTGCCAGCAGCTTGAAGGGGCAAGATACGCAGTATTTT